The next 14 T cell receptor beta chains were all read from a single sample in a study of T cells after posttransplantation cyclophosphamide. Cyclophosphamide on days +3 and +4 followed busulfan-fludarabine conditioning and a marrow graft. Produced via immunoSEQ multiplex PCR; TCRdb's table is partial and in-frame only. Of about 6,400 clones in the sample, just under 75% are singletons; the top ten hold around 24%. Sequences were derived from PBMCs, sampled approximately 1,500 days after allogeneic stem cell transplant with posttransplant cyclophosphamide. Receptors originate from a young adult male patient who received an allogeneic stem cell transplant from a related donor, was CMV-positive, and had acute GVHD only. Some T cells could come from the graft donor.

This clone was recorded a few times. The chain is built from TRBV19 and TRBJ2-4, with D hard to call. Germline loops: CDR1 LNHDA, CDR2 SQIVND (reference sequence). With 2 bases removed from V and 0 bases from J, the gap between germline ends came to 11 bases. The CDR3 length is 16 residues. The CDR3 region is CASSIPGVLAKNIQYF. For the CDR3, the DNA is TGTGCCAGTAGTATACCAGGCGTTCTAGCCAAAAACATTCAGTACTTC.

The chain uses TRBV28 and TRBJ2-2; tentatively, D is TRBD2 (5 bases). The CDR3 consists of 13 residues. Trimming left V 4 bases short and J 9 bases short, with 12 bases between. CDR1 MDHEN and CDR2 SYDVKM come from the germline V gene. In nucleotides, the CDR3 is TGTGCCAGCAGTTCCCTGGGCGGGTGGGAGCTGTTTTTT. It translates to CASSSLGGWELFF.

The CDR3 sequence: CSVFGRDRESYGYTF. CDR3 nucleotide sequence: TGCAGCGTCTTCGGTCGGGACAGGGAGAGCTATGGCTACACCTTC. The chain employs TRBV29-1 and TRBJ1-2; 9 bases agree with TRBD1. This CDR3 is 15 amino acids long. J lost 4 bases, V lost 6 bases, and 12 bases had no gene match. Germline assignment: CDR1 SQVTM and CDR2 ANQGSEA.

V and J are TRBV7-9 and TRBJ1-3; D gene unclear. V gave up 3 bases and J gave up 4 bases, with 10 bases separating them. In germline, CDR1 is SEHNR, CDR2 FQNEAQ (reference sequence). The CDR3 contains 14 residues. The CDR3 nucleotides are TGTGCCAGCAGCTTGATAGAGTCCGGAAACACCATATATTTT. Its translation is CASSLIESGNTIYF.

The chain uses TRBV7-9 and TRBJ2-3; 8 nucleotides agree with TRBD1. Losses at the gene ends were 7 bases for V and 6 bases for J; bases not matched to a gene: 6. Germline V gene lookup returns CDR1 SEHNR and CDR2 FQNEAQ (reference sequence). CDR3 length: 13 amino acids. This CDR3 reads CASKTGEWDTQYF. CDR3 DNA: TGTGCCAGCAAGACAGGGGAGTGGGATACGCAGTATTTT.

In DNA, the CDR3 is TGTGCCAGCAGCGCCTCGTCGGACTGGGGCACTGAAGCTTTCTTT. Protein product: CASSASSDWGTEAFF. V gene TRBV9 combines with J gene TRBJ1-1, with no clear D. Germline values: CDR1 SGDLS, CDR2 YYNGEE. V dropped 3 bases and J dropped 4 bases, with 16 bases sitting between them. This CDR3 contains 15 residues.

V usage is TRBV29-1 and J usage is TRBJ2-1, with D hard to call. The length of the CDR3 is 13 residues. V was pared by 0 bases and J by 10 bases, with 13 bases between. Germline CDR1 SQVTM, CDR2 ANQGSEA. DNA of the CDR3: TGCAGCGTTGAAGATCCCAGATCTTGGGAGCAGTTCTTC. This sequence encodes CSVEDPRSWEQFF.

This clone was seen more than once but under ten times. The chain is built from TRBV5-1 and TRBJ2-7; possible D gene TRBD1, 6 bases. This CDR3 comprises 14 residues. Trimming removed 4 bases at V and 7 bases at J, with 18 bases between. Per germline, CDR1 SGHRS and CDR2 YFSETQ. The DNA for the CDR3 is TGCGCCAGCAGCGCGAGCCCGGGACAAATAGAGCAGTACTTC. Protein: CASSASPGQIEQYF.

The V and J genes are TRBV6-1 and TRBJ1-5; 9 bases agree with TRBD1. CDR1 is MNHNS and CDR2 is SASEGT in the germline V gene. The CDR3 sequence is 15 residues long. The V segment lost 6 bases and the J segment 7 bases; nucleotides outside the gene matches: 10. For the CDR3, the DNA is TGTGCCAGCAGCGGGACAGGGCCCTTGGGACAGCCCCAGCATTTT. This gives the protein CASSGTGPLGQPQHF.

V gene TRBV7-8 combines with J gene TRBJ1-2; tentative D call: TRBD1 (5 bases). V lost 1 base and J 8 bases, leaving 11 bases between the germline ends. The germline V gene has CDR1 SGHVS and CDR2 FQNEAQ. CDR3 length: 13 amino acids. CDR3 DNA sequence: TGTGCCAGCAGCTTAGACAGGTTCGGGGGCTACACCTTC. It is translated as CASSLDRFGGYTF. Based on the CDR3 plus reference TRBV7-8 and TRBJ1-2, the full variable domain is GAGVSQSPRYKVAKRGQDVALRCDPISGHVSLFWYQQALGQGPEFLTYFQNEAQLDKSGLPSDRFFAERPEGSVSTLKIQRTQQEDSAVYLCASSLDRFGGYTFGSGTRLTVV.

The V gene is TRBV10-3, the J gene TRBJ1-3; 10 bases fit TRBD1. CDR1 and CDR2 (germline): ENHRY, SYGVKD. The J segment lost 4 bases and the V segment lost 8 bases, leaving 11 bases of the junction unmatched. The CDR3 runs 16 residues. CDR3 region: CAIRGQGGLSGNTIYF. The CDR3 bases are TGTGCCATCCGAGGACAGGGGGGATTATCCGGAAACACCATATATTTT.

The V gene is TRBV4-1, the J gene TRBJ2-3, with D possibly TRBD2 on 6 matching bases. Germline V CDR1 and CDR2: MGHRA, YSYEKL. CDR3 length: 16 amino acids. Deletions cut 2 bases from V and 0 bases from J, with 12 bases between. The CDR3 bases are TGCGCCAGCAGCCAACCCAGCGGGCAAAGCACAGATACGCAGTATTTT. Its protein is CASSQPSGQSTDTQYF.

CDR3: CASSDTSGPGELFF. The CDR3 nucleotides are TGTGCCAGCAGCGACACTAGCGGGCCCGGGGAGCTGTTTTTT. The chain uses TRBV9 and TRBJ2-2, with 9 bases fitting TRBD2. Germline trimming cut 3 bases from V and 6 bases from J; bases unmatched to any gene: 3. The length of the CDR3 is 14 residues. Germline-derived CDR1 and CDR2 are SGDLS and YYNGEE.

The chain links TRBV9 to TRBJ1-2; TRBD1 matches 9 bases. The CDR3 spans 18 residues. In germline, CDR1 is SGDLS, CDR2 YYNGEE. V was clipped by 0 bases and J by 4 bases; unmatched bases: 13. The CDR3 nucleotides read TGTGCCAGCAGCGTAGACCCTTATGGGACAGGGAACGGCTATGGCTACACCTTC. This codes for CASSVDPYGTGNGYGYTF.